The present T cell receptor (beta chain) was sequenced within a study of blood T cell repertoires in COVID-19. Whole-study context: Sample material is recorded as cDNA or gDNA derived from T cells, B-cell-depleted T cells, or PBMCs.

TCRdb's table, derived via immunoSEQ multiplex PCR, lists solely in-frame clones and lacks some. The data contain 250,000 to 350,000 clones, more than 80% of them singletons. This clone has a single count. Other DNA sequences in this specimen translate into the identical CDR3. The CDR3 consists of 14 residues. CDR1 SGHRS and CDR2 YFSETQ come from the germline V gene. J gave up 4 bases and V 4 bases, and 6 bases lay outside the gene matches. The clonotype originates from a woman aged 45-65 years with COVID-19, enrolled during active disease. Source material: peripheral blood. The V gene is TRBV5-1, the J gene TRBJ1-1; TRBD1 agrees at 8 bases. The CDR3 spells CASSPGGGGTEAFF. The CDR3 DNA sequence: TGCGCCAGCAGCCCAGGGGGCGGGGGCACTGAAGCTTTCTTT.